The clone carrying this TCR beta chain was seen more than once but under ten times. Its specificity is not known. This sample was included in a study of PD-1 blockade in mismatch repair-deficient tumors. Overall study findings and caveats: After pembrolizumab, tumor-resident clones rose rapidly, then generally contracted before radiologic responses.

Repertoires were generated with immunoSEQ multiplex PCR, while TCRdb's copy carries only in-frame clones and drops some. The table includes around 38,000 clones, about four fifths detected once. Mismatch repair deficiency was confirmed in all patients, by PCR or immunohistochemistry. TCR sequencing covered a few patients who responded to pembrolizumab. The CDR3 runs 15 residues. With V trimmed by 5 bases and J by 3 bases, 8 bases remained unmatched. Germline V gives CDR1 SGDLS, CDR2 YYNGEE. The rearrangement uses TRBV9 and TRBJ2-3; the match to TRBD2 covers 8 bases. Here the sequenced sample was peripheral blood, taken 4 weeks after starting pembrolizumab. This sequence was found in an adult with mismatch repair-deficient cancer. CDR3 DNA: TGTGCCAGCAGTGAACAACCGGGGGGGACAGATACGCAGTATTTT. Translation: CASSEQPGGTDTQYF.